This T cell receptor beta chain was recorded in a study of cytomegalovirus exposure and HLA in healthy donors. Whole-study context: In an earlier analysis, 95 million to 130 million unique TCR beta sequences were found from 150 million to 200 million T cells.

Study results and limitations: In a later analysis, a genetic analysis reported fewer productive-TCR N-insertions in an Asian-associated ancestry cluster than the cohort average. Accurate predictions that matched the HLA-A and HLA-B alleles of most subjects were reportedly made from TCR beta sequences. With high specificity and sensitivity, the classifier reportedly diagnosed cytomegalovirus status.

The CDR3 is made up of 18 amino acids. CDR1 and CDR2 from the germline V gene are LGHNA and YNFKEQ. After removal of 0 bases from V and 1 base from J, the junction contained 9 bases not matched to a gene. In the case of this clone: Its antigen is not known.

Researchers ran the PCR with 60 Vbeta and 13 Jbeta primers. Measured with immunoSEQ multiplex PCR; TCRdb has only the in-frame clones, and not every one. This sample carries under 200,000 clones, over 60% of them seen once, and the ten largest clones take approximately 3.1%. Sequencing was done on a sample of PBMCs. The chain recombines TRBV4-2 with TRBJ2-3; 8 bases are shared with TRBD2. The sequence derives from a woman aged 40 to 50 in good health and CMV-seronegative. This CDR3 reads CASSQDFGTAGGTDTQYF. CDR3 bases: TGTGCCAGCAGCCAAGATTTTGGTACAGCGGGGGGCACAGATACGCAGTATTTT.